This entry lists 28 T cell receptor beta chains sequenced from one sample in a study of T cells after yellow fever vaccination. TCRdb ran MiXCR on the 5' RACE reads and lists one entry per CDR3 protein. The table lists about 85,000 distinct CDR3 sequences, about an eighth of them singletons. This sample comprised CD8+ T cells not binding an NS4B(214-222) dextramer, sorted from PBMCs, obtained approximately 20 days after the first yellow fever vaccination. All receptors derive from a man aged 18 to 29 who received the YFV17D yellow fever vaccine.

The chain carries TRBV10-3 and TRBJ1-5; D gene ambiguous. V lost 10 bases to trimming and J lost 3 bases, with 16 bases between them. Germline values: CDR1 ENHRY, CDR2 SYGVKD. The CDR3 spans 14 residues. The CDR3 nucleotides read TGTGCCACACGAAATGTAGGGCCCAATCAGCCCCAGCATTTT. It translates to CATRNVGPNQPQHF.

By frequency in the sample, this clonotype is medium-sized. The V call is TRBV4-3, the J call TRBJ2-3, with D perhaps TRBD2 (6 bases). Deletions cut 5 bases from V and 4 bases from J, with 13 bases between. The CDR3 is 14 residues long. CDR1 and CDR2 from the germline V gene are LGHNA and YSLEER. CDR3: CASSSGREPDTQYF. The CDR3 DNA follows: TGCGCCAGCAGCTCGGGACGGGAGCCAGATACGCAGTATTTT.

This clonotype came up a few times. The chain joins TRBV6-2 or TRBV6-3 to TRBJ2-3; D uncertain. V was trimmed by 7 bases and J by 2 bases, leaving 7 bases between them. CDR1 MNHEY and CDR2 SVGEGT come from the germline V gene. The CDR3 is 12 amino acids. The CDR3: CASTFNTDTQYF. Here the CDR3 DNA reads TGTGCCAGCACCTTCAACACAGATACGCAGTATTTT.

The chain's CDR3 is CASSLLLGVTDTQYF. CDR3 bases: TGTGCCAGCAGCTTGCTACTAGGAGTCACAGATACGCAGTATTTT. The rearrangement uses TRBV5-4 and TRBJ2-3, with D possibly matching TRBD2 (5 bases). Between the trimmed V and J ends, which lost 1 base and 2 bases, there was a span of 11 bases. This CDR3 has 15 amino acids. Germline values: CDR1 SGHNT, CDR2 YYREEE (reference sequence).

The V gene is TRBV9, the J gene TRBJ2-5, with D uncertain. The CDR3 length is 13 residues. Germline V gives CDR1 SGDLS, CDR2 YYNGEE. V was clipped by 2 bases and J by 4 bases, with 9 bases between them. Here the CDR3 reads CASSVLGRETQYF. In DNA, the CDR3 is TGTGCCAGCAGCGTTCTCGGCCGAGAGACCCAGTACTTC.

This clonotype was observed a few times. Here the CDR3 reads CSALGGPEDTDTQYF. The DNA for the CDR3 is TGCAGCGCCTTGGGGGGGCCTGAGGACACGGATACGCAGTATTTT. This sequence joins TRBV29-1 and TRBJ2-3, with D perhaps matching TRBD2 (7 bases). The V gene's germline CDR1 is SQVTM and CDR2 ANQGSEA. The CDR3 covers 15 residues. Trimming pared 7 bases from V and 6 bases from J, leaving 23 bases between.

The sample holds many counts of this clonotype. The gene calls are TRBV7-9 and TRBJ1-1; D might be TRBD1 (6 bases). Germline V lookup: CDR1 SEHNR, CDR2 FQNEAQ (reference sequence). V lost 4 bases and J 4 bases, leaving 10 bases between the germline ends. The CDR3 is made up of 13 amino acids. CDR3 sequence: CASSSGGATEAFF. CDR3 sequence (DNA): TGTGCCAGCAGCTCCGGGGGGGCCACTGAAGCTTTCTTT. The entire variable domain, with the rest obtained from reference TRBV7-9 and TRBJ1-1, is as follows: DTGVSQNPRHKITKRGQNVTFRCDPISEHNRLYWYRQTLGQGPEFLTYFQNEAQLEKSRLLSDRFSAERPKGSFSTLEIQRTEQGDSAMYLCASSSGGATEAFFGQGTRLTVV.

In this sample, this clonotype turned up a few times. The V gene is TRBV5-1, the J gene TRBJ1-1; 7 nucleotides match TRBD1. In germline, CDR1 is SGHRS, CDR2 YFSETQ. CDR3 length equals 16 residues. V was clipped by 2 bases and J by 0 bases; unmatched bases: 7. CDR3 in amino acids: CASSFRQGSMNTEAFF. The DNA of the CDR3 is TGCGCCAGCAGCTTCAGACAGGGTTCCATGAACACTGAAGCTTTCTTT.

CDR3 loop: CASSLWWADTQYF. For the CDR3, the DNA is TGCGCCAGCAGCTTGTGGTGGGCAGATACGCAGTATTTT. The chain combines TRBV5-1 with TRBJ2-3; D uncertain. The CDR3 consists of 13 residues. Trimming shortened V by 1 base and J by 4 bases, and 7 bases separated the two germline ends. Germline V gene lookup returns CDR1 SGHRS and CDR2 YFSETQ.

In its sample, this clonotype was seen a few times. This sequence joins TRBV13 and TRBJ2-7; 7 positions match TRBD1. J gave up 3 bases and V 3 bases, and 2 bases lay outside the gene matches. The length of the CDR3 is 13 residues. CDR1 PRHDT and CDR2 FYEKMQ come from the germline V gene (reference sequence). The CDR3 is CASSLGQNYEQYF. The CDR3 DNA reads TGTGCCAGCAGCTTGGGACAGAACTACGAGCAGTACTTC.

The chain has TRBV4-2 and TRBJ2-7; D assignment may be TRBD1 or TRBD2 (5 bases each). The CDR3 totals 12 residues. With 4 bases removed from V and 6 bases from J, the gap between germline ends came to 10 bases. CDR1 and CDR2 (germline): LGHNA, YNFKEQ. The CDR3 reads CASSPGSGEQYF. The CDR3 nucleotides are TGTGCCAGCAGCCCAGGGAGCGGCGAGCAGTACTTC.

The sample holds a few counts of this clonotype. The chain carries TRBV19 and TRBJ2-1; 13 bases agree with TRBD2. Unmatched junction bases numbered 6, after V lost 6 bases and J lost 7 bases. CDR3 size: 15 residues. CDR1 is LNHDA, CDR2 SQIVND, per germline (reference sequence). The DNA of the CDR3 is TGTGCCAGTAGCACTACTAGCGGGGGGGCTAATGAGCAGTTCTTC. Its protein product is CASSTTSGGANEQFF.

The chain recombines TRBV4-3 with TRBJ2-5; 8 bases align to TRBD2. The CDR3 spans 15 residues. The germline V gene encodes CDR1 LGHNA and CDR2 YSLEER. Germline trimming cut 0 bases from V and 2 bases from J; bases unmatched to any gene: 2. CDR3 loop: CASSQDRGGQETQYF. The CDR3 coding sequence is TGCGCCAGCAGCCAAGATCGGGGGGGTCAAGAGACCCAGTACTTC.

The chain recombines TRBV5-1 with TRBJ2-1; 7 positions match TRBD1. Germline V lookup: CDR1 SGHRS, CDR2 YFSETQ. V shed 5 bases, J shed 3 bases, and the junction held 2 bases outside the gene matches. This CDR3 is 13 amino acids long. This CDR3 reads CASRPGGYNEQFF. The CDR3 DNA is TGCGCCAGCAGACCAGGGGGCTACAATGAGCAGTTCTTC. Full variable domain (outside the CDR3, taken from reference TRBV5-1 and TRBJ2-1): KAGVTQTPRYLIKTRGQQVTLSCSPISGHRSVSWYQQTPGQGLQFLFEYFSETQRNKGNFPGRFSGRQFSNSRSEMNVSTLELGDSALYLCASRPGGYNEQFFGPGTRLTVL.

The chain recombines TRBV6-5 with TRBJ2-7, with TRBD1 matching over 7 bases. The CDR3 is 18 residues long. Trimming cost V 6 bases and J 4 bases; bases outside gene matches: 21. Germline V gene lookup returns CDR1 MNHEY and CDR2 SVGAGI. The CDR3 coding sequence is TGTGCCAGCAGCCTCGGGGCACCCGGCCGACAGGGAGATTACGAGCAGTACGTC. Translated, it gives CASSLGAPGRQGDYEQYV.

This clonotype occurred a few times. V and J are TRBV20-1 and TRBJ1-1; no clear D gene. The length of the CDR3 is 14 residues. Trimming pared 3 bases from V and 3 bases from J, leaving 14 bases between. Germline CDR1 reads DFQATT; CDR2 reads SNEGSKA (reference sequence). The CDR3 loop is CSASHTLGYTEAFF. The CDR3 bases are TGCAGTGCTAGCCACACCCTCGGGTACACTGAAGCTTTCTTT.

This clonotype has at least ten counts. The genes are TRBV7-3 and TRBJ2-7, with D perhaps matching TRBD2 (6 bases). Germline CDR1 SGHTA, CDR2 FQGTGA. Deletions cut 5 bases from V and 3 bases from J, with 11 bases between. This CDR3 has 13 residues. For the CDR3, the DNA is TGTGCCAGCAGCCTCCCCGGGAGCTACGAGCAGTACTTC. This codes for CASSLPGSYEQYF.

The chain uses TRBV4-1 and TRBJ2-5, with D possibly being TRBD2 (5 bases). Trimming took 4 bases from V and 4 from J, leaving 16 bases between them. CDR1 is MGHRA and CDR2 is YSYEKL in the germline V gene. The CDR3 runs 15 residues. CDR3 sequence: CASSPMRARAETQYF. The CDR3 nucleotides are TGCGCCAGCAGCCCCATGAGGGCCCGGGCAGAGACCCAGTACTTC.

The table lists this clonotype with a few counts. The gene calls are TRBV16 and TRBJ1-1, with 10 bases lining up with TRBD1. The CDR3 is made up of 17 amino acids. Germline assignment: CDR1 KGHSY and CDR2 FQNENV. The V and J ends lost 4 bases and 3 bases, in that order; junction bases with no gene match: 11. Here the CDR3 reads CASSLGQGNSIYTEAFF. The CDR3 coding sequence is TGTGCCAGCAGCCTGGGACAGGGGAATTCTATTTACACTGAAGCTTTCTTT. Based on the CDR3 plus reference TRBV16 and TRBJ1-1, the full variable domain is GEEVAQTPKHLVRGEGQKAKLYCAPIKGHSYVFWYQQVLKNEFKFLISFQNENVFDETGMPKERFSAKCLPNSPCSLEIQATKLEDSAVYFCASSLGQGNSIYTEAFFGQGTRLTVV.

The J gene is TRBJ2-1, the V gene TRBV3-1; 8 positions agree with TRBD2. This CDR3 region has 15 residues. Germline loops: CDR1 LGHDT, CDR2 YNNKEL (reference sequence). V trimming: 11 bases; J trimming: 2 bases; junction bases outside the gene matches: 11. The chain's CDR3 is CACSVSGGAYNEQFF. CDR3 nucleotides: TGTGCCTGCTCCGTTTCGGGGGGGGCCTACAATGAGCAGTTCTTC.

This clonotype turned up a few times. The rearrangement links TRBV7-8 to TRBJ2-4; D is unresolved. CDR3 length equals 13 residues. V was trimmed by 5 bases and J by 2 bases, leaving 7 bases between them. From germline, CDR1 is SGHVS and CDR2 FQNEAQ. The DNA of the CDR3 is TGTGCCAGCAGCCAAGCCTCCAAAAACATTCAGTACTTC. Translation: CASSQASKNIQYF.

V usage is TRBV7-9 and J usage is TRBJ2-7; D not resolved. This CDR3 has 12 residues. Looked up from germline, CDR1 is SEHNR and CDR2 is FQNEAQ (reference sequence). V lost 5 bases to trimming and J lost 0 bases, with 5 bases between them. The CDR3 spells CASSTNSYEQYF. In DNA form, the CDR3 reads TGTGCCAGCAGCACGAACTCCTACGAGCAGTACTTC.

As DNA, the CDR3 is TGTGCCAGCAGGGGGTCCTCTTCCGAGCAGTACTTC. Amino acid sequence: CASRGSSSEQYF. The chain combines TRBV27 with TRBJ2-7; D unresolved. The germline V and J ends were trimmed by 6 bases and 6 bases, with 12 bases remaining between them. Germline CDR1 is MNHEY and CDR2 is SMNVEV (reference sequence). The CDR3 sequence is 12 residues long.

CDR3 in amino acids: CATSDGVAEAFF. The CDR3 DNA is TGTGCCACCAGTGATGGGGTGGCTGAAGCTTTCTTT. The J gene is TRBJ1-1, the V gene TRBV24-1; D gene unclear. Germline lookup yields CDR1 KGHDR and CDR2 SFDVKD. This CDR3 is built from 12 residues. Trimming stripped 3 bases from V and 6 bases from J, with 7 bases between.

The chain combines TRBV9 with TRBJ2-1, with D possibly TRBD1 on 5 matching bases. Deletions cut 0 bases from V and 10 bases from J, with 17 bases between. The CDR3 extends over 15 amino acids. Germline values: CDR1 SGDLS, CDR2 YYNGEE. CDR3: CASSVVSGRVREQFF. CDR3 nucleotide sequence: TGTGCCAGCAGCGTAGTTTCGGGCAGGGTAAGGGAGCAGTTCTTC.

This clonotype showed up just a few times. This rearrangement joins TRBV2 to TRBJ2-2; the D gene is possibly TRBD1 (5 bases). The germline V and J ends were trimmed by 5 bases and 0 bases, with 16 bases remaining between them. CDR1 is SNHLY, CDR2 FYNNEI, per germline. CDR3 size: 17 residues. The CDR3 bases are TGTGCCAGCAGTTCAAACCTAGACAGCCCGAACACCGGGGAGCTGTTTTTT. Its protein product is CASSSNLDSPNTGELFF.

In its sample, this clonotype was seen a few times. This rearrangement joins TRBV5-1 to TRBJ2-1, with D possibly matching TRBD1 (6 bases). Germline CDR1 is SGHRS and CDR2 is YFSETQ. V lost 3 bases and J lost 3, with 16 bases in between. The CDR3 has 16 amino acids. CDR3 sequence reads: CASSSRDTGHYNEQFF. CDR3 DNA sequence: TGCGCCAGCAGCTCCAGGGACACAGGACACTACAATGAGCAGTTCTTC.

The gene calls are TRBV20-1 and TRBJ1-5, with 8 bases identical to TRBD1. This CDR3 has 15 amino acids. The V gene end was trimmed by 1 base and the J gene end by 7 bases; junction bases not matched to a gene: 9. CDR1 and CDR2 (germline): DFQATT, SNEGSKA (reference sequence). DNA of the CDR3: TGCAGTGCTAGAGTGTTGGGGGACAGGATCCAGCCCCAGCATTTT. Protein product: CSARVLGDRIQPQHF.